The rows below give T cell receptor beta chains drawn from one sample of a study of blood T cells in healthy people across ages. TCRdb ran MiXCR on the 5' RACE reads and lists one entry per CDR3 protein. This sample carries 600,000 to 650,000 distinct CDR3 sequences, roughly 58% of them seen once, and the ten largest clones take around 37%. The sample was blood. Source of these receptors: a man in his 60s in good health. The CDR3 runs from the conserved cysteine through the conserved F or W. The D gene is left open where the match is weak. Clone sizes are given selectively: once, few, many, or a class where the clone is expanded.

D: NA
size: NA
V: TRBV24-1
J: TRBJ2-5
DNA: TGTGCCACCAGTGGAGCGCTCCAAGAGACCCAGTACTTC
CDR3: CATSGALQETQYF

D: TRBD1
size: NA
V: TRBV9
J: TRBJ2-7
DNA: TGTGCCAGCAGCGTAGAACCGGGACAGGGATCCGAGCAGTACTTC
CDR3: CASSVEPGQGSEQYF

D: NA
size: NA
V: TRBV11-2
J: TRBJ2-7
DNA: TGTGCCAGCAGCTTAGTAGAAGGTGGCGAGCAGTACTTC
CDR3: CASSLVEGGEQYF

D: NA
size: NA
V: TRBV12-3/TRBV12-4
J: TRBJ1-5
DNA: TGTGCCAGCAGTTCCGGGACGGTCCTTGAGCCCCAGCATTTT
CDR3: CASSSGTVLEPQHF

D: NA
size: NA
V: TRBV3-1
J: TRBJ2-5
DNA: TGTGCCAGCAGCCAAGGAGGGGGGGAGGTAGAGACCCAGTACTTC
CDR3: CASSQGGGEVETQYF

D: NA
size: NA
V: TRBV12-3/TRBV12-4
J: TRBJ1-2
DNA: TGTGCCAGCAGTTTTGGGACTTACTGTGGCTACACCTTC
CDR3: CASSFGTYCGYTF

D: TRBD1
size: NA
V: TRBV5-1
J: TRBJ1-5
DNA: TGCGCCAGCAGCTGGGATGGGACAGGCGGACACCCCCAGCATTTT
CDR3: CASSWDGTGGHPQHF

D: NA
size: NA
V: TRBV5-1
J: TRBJ1-1
DNA: TGCGCCAGCAGCTTGGGACAGGAGAACACTGAAGCTTTCTTT
CDR3: CASSLGQENTEAFF

D: NA
size: NA
V: TRBV21-1
J: TRBJ1-2
DNA: TGTGCCAGCAGCCCCCATAGGACAGCCCGAATATTCTATGGCTACACCTTC
CDR3: CASSPHRTARIFYGYTF

D: NA
size: NA
V: TRBV20-1
J: TRBJ2-5
DNA: TGCAGTGCTAGAGTTTTTGGGCGGGAGACCCAGTACTTC
CDR3: CSARVFGRETQYF

D: NA
size: few
V: TRBV15
J: TRBJ2-7
DNA: TGTGCCACCAGCAGGGACAGAGACTACGAGCAGTACTTC
CDR3: CATSRDRDYEQYF

D: TRBD1
size: NA
V: TRBV7-8
J: TRBJ2-2
DNA: TGTGCCAGCAGCTTAGCGTACAGGGGGGATACCGGGGAGCTGTTTTTT
CDR3: CASSLAYRGDTGELFF

D: NA
size: NA
V: TRBV20-1
J: TRBJ1-2
DNA: TGCAGTGCTAGAGAGGTTCGGGGGGCCTTTGGTGGCTACACCTTC
CDR3: CSAREVRGAFGGYTF

D: NA
size: NA
V: TRBV5-1
J: TRBJ2-3
DNA: TGCGCCAGCAGCTTGGACCCAGGGGATACCACAGATACGCAGTATTTT
CDR3: CASSLDPGDTTDTQYF

D: NA
size: NA
V: TRBV29-1
J: TRBJ2-5
DNA: TGCCGCGTTGGAAGGGAGACCCAGTACTTC
CDR3: CRVGRETQYF

D: TRBD1
size: NA
V: TRBV6-1
J: TRBJ1-5
DNA: TGTGCCAGCAGGGGGACAGGGGGGACTGGCAATCAGCCCCAGCATTTT
CDR3: CASRGTGGTGNQPQHF

D: TRBD2
size: few
V: TRBV7-2
J: TRBJ2-3
DNA: TGTGCCAGCAGCTTATCCTCCATAGCGGGGGCCCCGCAGTATTTT
CDR3: CASSLSSIAGAPQYF

D: TRBD2
size: NA
V: TRBV18
J: TRBJ2-1
DNA: TGTGCCAGCTCACCATTCCGGCTAGCGGGCGTATACAATGAGCAGTTCTTC
CDR3: CASSPFRLAGVYNEQFF

D: TRBD1
size: NA
V: TRBV27
J: TRBJ1-6
DNA: TGTGCCAGCAGTTCCCGGACAGGGAGTTCACCCCTCCACTTT
CDR3: CASSSRTGSSPLHF

D: NA
size: few
V: TRBV7-9
J: TRBJ2-6
DNA: TGTGCCAGCAGCTTAGCAGACAGCCGCTCTGGGGCCAACGTCCTGACTTTC
CDR3: CASSLADSRSGANVLTF

D: NA
size: NA
V: TRBV11-2
J: TRBJ2-3
DNA: TGTGCCAGCAGCTTACGGGGGGCGGGAGATACGCAGTATTTT
CDR3: CASSLRGAGDTQYF

D: TRBD1
size: NA
V: TRBV9
J: TRBJ2-3
DNA: TGTGCCAGCAGGGCGACAGGGCGGTGGACAGATACGCAGTATTTT
CDR3: CASRATGRWTDTQYF

D: TRBD2
size: NA
V: TRBV12-3/TRBV12-4
J: TRBJ2-7
DNA: TGTGCCAGCAGCTACGACGGGGGGAGGGAGCAGTACTTC
CDR3: CASSYDGGREQYF

D: NA
size: NA
V: TRBV29-1
J: TRBJ2-5
DNA: TGCAGCGTTGCCCCCTTAGAGACCCAGTACTTC
CDR3: CSVAPLETQYF

D: NA
size: NA
V: TRBV20-1
J: TRBJ2-5
DNA: TGCAGTGCTAGAGATAACGTCGTTCAAGAGACCCAGTACTTC
CDR3: CSARDNVVQETQYF

D: TRBD2
size: once
V: TRBV28
J: TRBJ2-5
DNA: TGTGCCAGCAGCGTAGCGGGGGCTTGGGAGACCCAGTACTTC
CDR3: CASSVAGAWETQYF

D: NA
size: NA
V: TRBV28
J: TRBJ2-5
DNA: TGTGCCAGCACCTCCGGCGGTGCCCCGGGCCAGTACTTC
CDR3: CASTSGGAPGQYF

D: TRBD1
size: few
V: TRBV5-1
J: TRBJ2-3
DNA: TGCGCCAGCAGCTTGGGGGACAGGGGGAGCACAGATACGCAGTATTTT
CDR3: CASSLGDRGSTDTQYF

D: NA
size: once
V: TRBV5-1
J: TRBJ2-7
DNA: TGCGCCAGCAGCTTGGCCATGAGGGACGAGCAGTACTTC
CDR3: CASSLAMRDEQYF

D: TRBD2
size: NA
V: TRBV5-1
J: TRBJ2-6
DNA: TGCGCCAGCAGCTCACTAGCGGGGGTCTCTGGGGCCAACGTCCTGACTTTC
CDR3: CASSSLAGVSGANVLTF

D: NA
size: few
V: TRBV20-1
J: TRBJ2-5
DNA: TGCAGTGCTAGACAGGGCCTCCAAGAGACCCAGTACTTC
CDR3: CSARQGLQETQYF

D: NA
size: NA
V: TRBV6-6
J: TRBJ2-7
DNA: TGTGCCAGCAGTTACTCGAATACCCACGAGCAGTACTTC
CDR3: CASSYSNTHEQYF

D: NA
size: NA
V: TRBV7-9
J: TRBJ2-6
DNA: TGTGCCAGCAGCTTAGTCTGGAATTCTGGGGCCAACGTCCTGACTTTC
CDR3: CASSLVWNSGANVLTF

D: NA
size: NA
V: TRBV20-1
J: TRBJ2-3
DNA: TGCAGTGCTAGAGGGGGGTCACAGAGGGAAGATACGCAGTATTTT
CDR3: CSARGGSQREDTQYF

D: NA
size: few
V: TRBV29-1
J: TRBJ2-1
DNA: TGCAGCGTTGACTACTCCTACAATGAGCAGTTCTTC
CDR3: CSVDYSYNEQFF

D: NA
size: NA
V: TRBV10-3
J: TRBJ1-1
DNA: TGTGCCATCAGTGAGGCGCCTCAGAACACTGAAGCTTTCTTT
CDR3: CAISEAPQNTEAFF

D: NA
size: NA
V: TRBV4-1
J: TRBJ1-2
DNA: TGCGCCAGCAGCTTCAGAGGGGGGAATGGCTACACCTTC
CDR3: CASSFRGGNGYTF

D: TRBD2
size: NA
V: TRBV7-2
J: TRBJ2-7
DNA: TGTGCCAGCAGCTATATAGCGGGGGGGAATTACGAGCAGTACTTC
CDR3: CASSYIAGGNYEQYF

D: NA
size: many
V: TRBV11-2
J: TRBJ2-7
DNA: TGTGCCAGCAGCCGGGGTTCCTACGAGCAGTACTTC
CDR3: CASSRGSYEQYF

D: TRBD1
size: NA
V: TRBV5-5
J: TRBJ1-1
DNA: TGTGCCAGCAGCCCACAGGGGGACATTGAAGCTTTCTTT
CDR3: CASSPQGDIEAFF

D: TRBD2
size: NA
V: TRBV2
J: TRBJ2-1
DNA: TGTGCCAGCAGTCGCTTGACTAGCGGGGGGGCCCACAATGAGCAGTTCTTC
CDR3: CASSRLTSGGAHNEQFF

D: TRBD1
size: NA
V: TRBV12-3/TRBV12-4
J: TRBJ1-5
DNA: TGTGCCAGCGCCGGGACAGTTAGCAATCAGCCCCAGCATTTT
CDR3: CASAGTVSNQPQHF

D: TRBD1
size: NA
V: TRBV11-2
J: TRBJ2-3
DNA: TGTGCCAGCAGCTCACACCGGGACAGGGGGAGGGGACACTATCGCACAGATACGCAGTATTTT
CDR3: CASSSHRDRGRGHYRTDTQYF

D: NA
size: NA
V: TRBV6-1
J: TRBJ1-4
DNA: TGTGCCAGCGGTAAACAGGGTGCTAATGAAAAACTGTTTTTT
CDR3: CASGKQGANEKLFF